The entry below gives a single TCR beta chain sequence along with its context. Its antigen target is currently unknown. No base qualities exist here, and no much larger clone lies one base off it. TCRbeta CDR3 regions were amplified from genomic DNA using the immunoSEQ Assay, a bias-controlled multiplex PCR. From the authors' description of their analysis: Nucleated cell counts per sample were estimated from amplification of reference gene primers within the assay. To quantify the absolute abundance of each unique TCRbeta CDR3 rearrangement, sequence reads were collapsed and filtered. For each sample, productive Simpson clonality was calculated as the square root of Simpson's diversity index across productive rearrangements. The immuneACCESS repertoire file appears here via TCRdb, limited to in-frame rearrangements. These files lack a portion of the clones; in checked studies, under half of the deficit traces to unresolved V genes, and the cause of the others is not known. From that table come the V and J calls and clone size; the DNA was used to work out D and trimming. The sample table shows approximately 50,000 clones, and under 95% are seen once. Around 3.7% of the sample goes to the ten largest clones.

The data derive from a study of blood T cell repertoires in COVID-19 (dated by TCRdb to the early 2020s). About the investigation overall: Samples covering the acute and convalescent phases of COVID-19 were provided by collaborators in the United States, Italy and Spain. A de-identified subject ID, COVID-19 status, age in years and sex were almost always included in the sample metadata. Where available, HLA class I and class II types were taken from metadata supplied by the sample provider and were not determined by assay-based typing. The prospective study material was composed of cDNA or gDNA derived from T cells, B-cell-depleted T cells, or PBMCs. Deeply sampled blood TCRbeta repertoires from subjects exposed to, actively infected with, or recovered from COVID-19 were included in the dataset. The repertoires were released in a freely available public database meant as a resource for research on the immune response to SARS-CoV-2. The samples were drawn from the first 160 participants of the ongoing ImmuneRACE study and from over a thousand subjects provided by 6 global collaborators.

Collaborating institutions collected whole blood in K2EDTA tubes following their own protocols. For TCRbeta analysis, collaborator samples were shipped as frozen whole blood, as isolated PBMCs, or as DNA extracted from either sample type. The CDR3 spans 14 residues, from the cysteine through the phenylalanine. Just the 42-base CDR3 DNA is kept, in frame starting at base 1. Here V drops 4 bases and J drops 7 bases, and the junction holds 5 bases not matched to any gene. CDR1 and CDR2 are read off the germline V gene as SGDLS and YYNGEE. The full study reports these points: How much clinical and demographic metadata was included differed by source and by participant, and the metadata was provided uncurated.

The sample comprised peripheral blood. This sequence uses TRBV9 and TRBJ1-3, with 10 bases in between that match TRBD1. The receptor's source is a human donor in a cohort sampled during active COVID-19. In nucleotides, the sequence is TGTGCCAGCAGCATCCAGGGACAGGGGAACACCATATATTTT. Protein translation: CASSIQGQGNTIYF. The entire variable domain, with the stretches around the CDR3 drawn from the reference TRBV9 and TRBJ1-3 proteins, is DSGVTQTPKHLITATGQRVTLRCSPRSGDLSVYWYQQSLDQGLQFLIQYYNGEERAKGNILERFSAQQFPDLHSELNLSSLELGDSALYFCASSIQGQGNTIYFGEGSWLTVV.